This T cell receptor (beta chain) was identified in a study of T-cell memory formation after mild COVID-19. The length of the CDR3 is 15 residues. Trimming removed 4 bases from V and 4 bases from J; junction bases left unmatched: 8. Germline-derived CDR1 and CDR2 are DFQATT and SNEGSKA (reference sequence). cDNA libraries for TCR alpha and TCR beta, carrying sample barcodes and UMIs, came from 5'RACE with constant-segment primers. One entry per CDR3 protein, called by TCRdb with MiXCR from the 5' RACE reads. The table lists some 190,000 distinct CDR3 sequences, 16% of them singletons. This clonotype has just a few counts.

Sequenced: PBMCs or a T cell subset sorted from them (not recorded which). The receptor comes from an adult woman who had mild COVID-19 (a few samples of this study predate the infection). Cell type and time point are not known. The chain recombines TRBV20-1 with TRBJ2-2; 8 positions match TRBD1. CDR3 DNA: TGCAGTGCTACAACCCAGGGGGCAGGCACCGGGGAGCTGTTTTTT. Its protein is CSATTQGAGTGELFF.